These 27 T cell receptor beta chains were all obtained from the same sample, sequenced in a study of blood T cell repertoires in COVID-19. Sequencing used immunoSEQ multiplex PCR; TCRdb keeps in-frame clones, though not all of them. The sample has approximately 200,000 clones, about 81% seen once; the top ten hold roughly 8.7%. Sequencing was carried out using PBMCs or T cells enriched from blood (not recorded which). The receptors shown here come from a man in his forties who had recovered from COVID-19.

The chain is built from TRBV4-2 and TRBJ1-1; no firm D call. The CDR3 runs to 14 residues. CDR1 LGHNA and CDR2 YNFKEQ come from the germline V gene. V was clipped by 0 bases and J by 3 bases, with 8 bases between them. The CDR3 DNA sequence: TGTGCCAGCAGCCAAGATCTAGTGGACACTGAAGCTTTCTTT. Translating gives CASSQDLVDTEAFF.

Turning to this clone: The sample has other DNA sequences that encode this CDR3 too. The V gene is TRBV7-9, the J gene TRBJ2-7; 8 bases are shared with TRBD1. In germline, CDR1 is SEHNR, CDR2 FQNEAQ (reference sequence). The CDR3 contains 14 residues. The junction had 5 bases not matched to a gene; V was cut back by 4 bases and J by 3 bases. The CDR3 protein is CASSSWDRLYEQYF. CDR3 nucleotides: TGTGCCAGCAGCTCTTGGGACAGGCTCTACGAGCAGTACTTC. The whole variable domain, filled in from reference TRBV7-9 and TRBJ2-7, reads DTGVSQNPRHKITKRGQNVTFRCDPISEHNRLYWYRQTLGQGPEFLTYFQNEAQLEKSRLLSDRFSAERPKGSFSTLEIQRTEQGDSAMYLCASSSWDRLYEQYFGPGTRLTVT.

This chain joins TRBV5-5 and TRBJ2-7, with TRBD2 as a possible D gene (6 bases). The germline CDR1 and CDR2 sequences are SGHKS and YYEKEE (reference sequence). Trimming left V 2 bases short and J 2 bases short, with 20 bases between. The CDR3 sequence is 17 residues long. The CDR3 nucleotides read TGTGCCAGCAGCTTCCGGGGCCGGGGAGGCGGCACCTACGAGCAGTACTTC. Translating it yields CASSFRGRGGGTYEQYF. The complete variable domain, with remaining parts taken from reference TRBV5-5 and TRBJ2-7, reads DAGVTQSPTHLIKTRGQQVTLRCSPISGHKSVSWYQQVLGQGPQFIFQYYEKEERGRGNFPDRFSARQFPNYSSELNVNALLLGDSALYLCASSFRGRGGGTYEQYFGPGTRLTVT.

J is TRBJ1-5 and V is TRBV7-8; TRBD1 aligns across 10 bases. Trimming removed 5 bases from V and 5 bases from J; junction bases left unmatched: 6. Germline V lookup: CDR1 SGHVS, CDR2 FQNEAQ. This CDR3 is built from 15 residues. The CDR3, as DNA: TGTGCCAGCAGCGGAGGGACAGGGGAATATCAGCCCCAGCATTTT. This sequence encodes CASSGGTGEYQPQHF.

The CDR3 DNA reads TGTGCCAGCAGCCAAGAGACAGACAGGGGTCATGAGCAGTTCTTC. Its protein product is CASSQETDRGHEQFF. V is TRBV3-1 (or the pseudogene TRBV3-2) and J is TRBJ2-1; 8 bases agree with TRBD1. This CDR3 contains 15 residues. The germline gives CDR1 LGHDT, CDR2 YNNKEL (reference sequence). The trim removed 0 bases at V and 8 bases at J, leaving 6 bases unmatched.

V is TRBV2 and J is TRBJ1-2; D ambiguous. Germline assignment: CDR1 SNHLY and CDR2 FYNNEI. This CDR3 is built from 15 residues. The V end was cut by 7 bases, the J end by 0 bases, with 15 bases between. CDR3 in amino acids: CASMDGRTTNYGYTF. CDR3 in DNA: TGTGCCAGCATGGATGGTAGGACTACTAACTATGGCTACACCTTC.

The chain carries TRBV5-1 and TRBJ2-5; TRBD2 matches 8 bases. The J segment lost 4 bases and the V segment lost 4 bases, leaving 9 bases of the junction unmatched. Germline loops: CDR1 SGHRS, CDR2 YFSETQ. The CDR3 has 15 residues. The CDR3: CASSLPGGIGETQYF. The DNA of the CDR3 is TGCGCCAGCAGCCTCCCGGGGGGGATTGGAGAGACCCAGTACTTC.

The chain combines TRBV7-3 with TRBJ1-5, with 11 bases fitting TRBD1. CDR1 is SGHTA, CDR2 FQGTGA, per germline. Trimming took 1 base from V and 0 from J; bases not matched to a gene: 11. CDR3 length: 20 residues. The CDR3 loop reads CASSLNRDRGSRYSNQPQHF. Here the CDR3 DNA reads TGTGCCAGCAGCTTAAATCGGGACAGGGGGTCTCGTTATAGCAATCAGCCCCAGCATTTT.

The chain employs TRBV5-1 and TRBJ2-5, with D tentatively TRBD2 (5 bases). Trimming left V 0 bases short and J 2 bases short, with 17 bases between. The CDR3 contains 17 residues. Germline V lookup: CDR1 SGHRS, CDR2 YFSETQ. CDR3 sequence: CASSLARRSQTQETQYF. DNA for the CDR3: TGCGCCAGCAGCTTGGCCCGGAGGAGTCAAACTCAAGAGACCCAGTACTTC.

V gene TRBV15 combines with J gene TRBJ2-1, with D maybe TRBD1 (5 bases). Germline CDR1 is LNHNV and CDR2 is YYDKDF (reference sequence). There are 12 residues in the CDR3. V lost 1 base and J lost 12, with 10 bases in between. Written as DNA, the CDR3 is TGTGCCACCAGCAGAGCGCAGGGCATGCAGTTCTTC. This gives the protein CATSRAQGMQFF.

The gene calls are TRBV9 and TRBJ1-2; D uncertain. Germline loops: CDR1 SGDLS, CDR2 YYNGEE. Trimming removed 0 bases at V and 2 bases at J, with 8 bases between. The CDR3 length is 14 residues. This CDR3 reads CASSVGGVNYGYTF. The CDR3 coding sequence is TGTGCCAGCAGCGTAGGGGGAGTAAACTATGGCTACACCTTC.

The table lists this clone with a count of one. CDR3 sequence reads: CASSPRDRETYEQYF. The CDR3 nucleotides read TGTGCCAGCAGCCCTAGGGACAGGGAAACCTACGAGCAGTACTTC. The V gene is TRBV6-4, the J gene TRBJ2-7; 9 bases are a match to TRBD1. Germline V gene sequence: CDR1 MRHNA, CDR2 SNTAGT. This CDR3 comprises 15 residues. Trimming took 6 bases from V and 2 from J; bases not matched to a gene: 8.

This sequence joins TRBV27 and TRBJ2-1, with D possibly matching TRBD1 (6 bases). V was shortened by 2 bases and J by 0 bases, with 17 bases between the two germline ends. The germline V gene has CDR1 MNHEY and CDR2 SMNVEV (reference sequence). This CDR3 is built from 18 residues. CDR3 nucleotides: TGTGCCAGCAGTTTAGGTGGGGGCCACCTCAGCTCCTACAATGAGCAGTTCTTC. Translation: CASSLGGGHLSSYNEQFF.

The rearrangement joins TRBV5-1 to TRBJ1-3, with 7 bases aligning to TRBD1. The CDR3 is 14 amino acids. The V gene end was trimmed by 4 bases and the J gene end by 3 bases; junction bases not matched to a gene: 4. Germline V gene data show CDR1 as SGHRS and CDR2 as YFSETQ. DNA for the CDR3: TGCGCCAGCAGCCCACAGGGGAATGGAAACACCATATATTTT. Its protein product is CASSPQGNGNTIYF.

This clone came up a few times. V and J are TRBV10-2 and TRBJ1-2; 10 bases match TRBD1. The J segment lost 4 bases and the V segment lost 4 bases, leaving 6 bases of the junction unmatched. Germline values: CDR1 WSHSY, CDR2 SAAADI. This CDR3 region has 15 residues. CDR3 in amino acids: CASSGGDRGVYGYTF. In DNA, the CDR3 is TGCGCCAGCAGTGGGGGGGACAGGGGCGTCTATGGCTACACCTTC.

This rearrangement joins TRBV12-2 to TRBJ2-7; TRBD1 is taken as the D call from the table, unchecked against the DNA. TRBV12-2 is annotated as a pseudogene. The CDR3 totals 19 residues. In nucleotides, the CDR3 is TGTGCAAGTCGCTTAGACGTGTCTGTAAGGACATATCCTATGGGCGAGCAGTACTTC. It encodes CASRLDVSVRTYPMGEQYF.

The V and J genes are TRBV7-9 and TRBJ2-2; TRBD1 matches 8 bases. Trimming took 8 bases from V and 4 from J; bases not matched to a gene: 6. This CDR3 has 14 residues. Germline-derived CDR1 and CDR2 are SEHNR and FQNEAQ (reference sequence). This CDR3 reads CASGWTGSTGELFF. CDR3 sequence (DNA): TGTGCCAGCGGCTGGACAGGGAGCACCGGGGAGCTGTTTTTT.

In nucleotides, the CDR3 is TGTGCCAGCTCACCTCGGACAGGGAATAATGAAAAACTGTTTTTT. Residues: CASSPRTGNNEKLFF. The chain is built from TRBV18 and TRBJ1-4; 8 nucleotides align to TRBD1. The length of the CDR3 is 15 residues. J lost 4 bases, V lost 3 bases, and 4 bases had no gene match. The germline V gene encodes CDR1 KGHSH and CDR2 LQKENI.

Of note for this clone: The sample has other DNA sequences that encode this CDR3 too. The J gene is TRBJ1-1, the V gene TRBV11-3; D ambiguous. The germline V gene has CDR1 SGHNT and CDR2 YENEEA. This CDR3 contains 12 residues. V was trimmed by 4 bases and J by 4 bases, leaving 7 bases between them. CDR3 sequence: CASSSGGTEAFF. Here the CDR3 DNA reads TGTGCCAGCAGCTCAGGTGGCACTGAAGCTTTCTTT. The variable domain in full, with the rest retrieved from reference TRBV11-3 and TRBJ1-1, is EAGVVQSPRYKIIEKKQPVAFWCNPISGHNTLYWYLQNLGQGPELLIRYENEEAVDDSQLPKDRFSAERLKGVDSTLKIQPAELGDSAVYLCASSSGGTEAFFGQGTRLTVV.

V gene TRBV7-2 combines with J gene TRBJ1-6; possible D gene TRBD1, 6 bases. V was shortened by 4 bases and J by 7 bases, with 11 bases between the two germline ends. Germline V gene data show CDR1 as SGHTA and CDR2 as FQGNSA. The CDR3 runs to 14 residues. The CDR3 DNA is TGTGCCAGCAGCTACAGGGCAGACAATTCACCCCTCCACTTT. This codes for CASSYRADNSPLHF.

This clone was detected a few times. The chain uses TRBV9 and TRBJ1-4; possibly TRBD1 for D (5 bases). Between the trimmed V and J ends, which lost 0 bases and 8 bases, there was a span of 17 bases. This CDR3 is 16 amino acids long. Germline V gives CDR1 SGDLS, CDR2 YYNGEE. The CDR3 DNA sequence: TGTGCCAGCAGCGTAGCTCTCGGGGGAAAAAGGGAAAAACTGTTTTTT. It translates to CASSVALGGKREKLFF.

This rearrangement joins TRBV5-1 to TRBJ2-5, with a weak D call TRBD1 (6 bases). V gave up 1 base and J gave up 5 bases, with 12 bases separating them. Germline CDR1 and CDR2: SGHRS and YFSETQ. The CDR3 has 14 amino acids. The CDR3 loop is CASSLTGYGETQYF. DNA of the CDR3: TGCGCCAGCAGCTTGACAGGGTACGGGGAGACCCAGTACTTC. The whole variable domain, filled in from reference TRBV5-1 and TRBJ2-5, reads KAGVTQTPRYLIKTRGQQVTLSCSPISGHRSVSWYQQTPGQGLQFLFEYFSETQRNKGNFPGRFSGRQFSNSRSEMNVSTLELGDSALYLCASSLTGYGETQYFGPGTRLLVL.

To note about this clone: A junction end diverges from the germline sequence, so it may reflect a read error. This chain joins TRBV4-1 and TRBJ1-5; no clear D gene. This CDR3 region has 13 residues. Germline-derived CDR1 and CDR2 are MGHRA and YSYEKL. The CDR3: CASSQDLNRPQHF. The CDR3 coding sequence is TGCGCCAGCAGCCAAGATCTTAATCGGCCCCAGCATTTT.

The chain combines TRBV10-2 with TRBJ2-7; 8 bases line up with TRBD2. The CDR3 is 15 residues long. Germline values: CDR1 WSHSY, CDR2 SAAADI. With 9 bases clipped from V and 3 bases from J, the junction kept 13 bases outside the gene matches. CDR3 sequence: CASRSSGKTLYEQYF. The CDR3 region has the DNA TGCGCCAGTAGAAGTAGCGGGAAAACCCTCTACGAGCAGTACTTC.

CDR3 sequence (DNA): TGTGCCAGCAGTTCTGGACAGGGAGCGAACACCGGGGAGCTGTTTTTT. Translated: CASSSGQGANTGELFF. This chain links TRBV27 with TRBJ2-2; 8 bases agree with TRBD1. The V segment lost 4 bases and the J segment 0 bases; nucleotides outside the gene matches: 4. Germline V gene sequence: CDR1 MNHEY, CDR2 SMNVEV (reference sequence). The CDR3 is made up of 16 amino acids.

The chain recombines TRBV9 with TRBJ2-1; 9 positions match TRBD2. Losses at the gene ends were 4 bases for V and 5 bases for J; bases not matched to a gene: 7. The CDR3 is 15 amino acids. Germline V gives CDR1 SGDLS, CDR2 YYNGEE. CDR3 sequence: CASSPVAGVNNEQFF. CDR3 bases: TGTGCCAGCAGCCCAGTAGCGGGGGTGAACAATGAGCAGTTCTTC.

The rearrangement uses TRBV18 and TRBJ1-2, with D perhaps TRBD1 (6 bases). Germline values: CDR1 KGHSH, CDR2 LQKENI. The V gene lost 5 bases and the J gene lost 7 bases, with 17 bases spanning the gap. This CDR3 contains 14 residues. For the CDR3, the DNA is TGTGCCAGCTCATCGAAGAGGGGGTACTCTGGCTACACCTTC. Its translation is CASSSKRGYSGYTF.